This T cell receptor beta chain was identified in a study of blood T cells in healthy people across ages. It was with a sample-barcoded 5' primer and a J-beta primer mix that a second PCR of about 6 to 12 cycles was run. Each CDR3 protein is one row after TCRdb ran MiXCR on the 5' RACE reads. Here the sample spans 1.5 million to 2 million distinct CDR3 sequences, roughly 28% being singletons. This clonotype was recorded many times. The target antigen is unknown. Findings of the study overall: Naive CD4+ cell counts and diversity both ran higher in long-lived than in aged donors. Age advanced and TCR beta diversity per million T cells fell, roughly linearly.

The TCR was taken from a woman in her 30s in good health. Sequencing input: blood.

CDR3 amino acids: CASSLGLVVGQETQYF. CDR3 in DNA: TGCGCCAGCAGCCTTGGACTAGTCGTCGGCCAAGAGACCCAGTACTTC. This chain links TRBV5-1 with TRBJ2-5, with TRBD2 identical over 7 bases. This CDR3 is 16 amino acids long. Trimming at V came to 4 bases and at J to 1 base, leaving 10 bases not matched to a gene. Per the germline V gene, CDR1 is SGHRS and CDR2 is YFSETQ.